Described below is a single TCR beta chain sequence and its context. This entry is derived from a study of blood T cell repertoires in COVID-19. The CDR3 sequence is 15 residues long. Germline CDR1 MNHNY, CDR2 SVGAGI (reference sequence). The V end lost 7 bases, the J end lost 3 bases, and 15 bases lay between the germline ends. The protocol was immunoSEQ multiplex PCR, while the TCRdb copy is restricted to in-frame clones and leaves out a portion. The profile shows roughly 50,000 clones, around 84% of them singletons. The clonotype was recovered from a woman of 80 years or more with acute or convalescent COVID-19. Material: peripheral blood. The V gene is TRBV6-6, the J gene TRBJ2-2; D is ambiguous. The CDR3 loop is CASTARRRHTGELFF. CDR3 DNA sequence: TGTGCCAGCACTGCGAGGAGAAGGCACACCGGGGAGCTGTTTTTT.